A single sample gave rise to the 25 T cell receptor delta chains below, sequenced in a study of Vδ1+ human thymocytes (dated by TCRdb to 2017 to 2018). Broader findings and caveats from the paper: In contrast to oligoclonal peripheral blood repertoires, thymic TRG and TRD repertoires appeared to be highly polyclonal with Gaussian CDR3 length distributions.

Sequenced using an Illumina MiSeq. RNA was extracted with the RNeasy mini kit and reverse transcribed using Superscript III. To generate the CDR3 amplicons, a multiplex PCR was run using pooled V-gene forward primers together with a constant-region reverse primer that carried Illumina adaptor overhangs. TCRdb reprocessed the public data with the CATT caller; entries with the same nucleotide sequence were combined afterwards. The sample table shows about 73,000 delta-chain clones, and around 30% are seen once. The ten largest clones add up to roughly 0.26% of the sample. Their recognized antigens are unknown. Material for sequencing was Vdelta1+ gamma-delta thymocytes from the thymus. The cell subset or site label, as the study defines it: FACS-sorted CD3+ TCRalphabeta- TCRVdelta1+ TCRVdelta2- thymocytes. The receptors come from a boy less than two years old who had congenital heart surgery.

This chain connects TRDV1 to TRDJ1, with TRDD3 identical over 7 bases. Germline-derived CDR1 and CDR2 are TSWWSYY and QGS. The CDR3 consists of 16 residues. J lost 8 bases, V lost 0 bases, and 12 bases had no gene match. The CDR3: CALGELSWWRLGKLIF. The CDR3 nucleotides read TGTGCTCTTGGGGAACTCAGTTGGTGGAGACTGGGGAAACTCATCTTT.

The chain carries TRDV1 and TRDJ1, with TRDD3 identical over 11 bases. The CDR3 spans 20 residues. CDR1 TSWWSYY and CDR2 QGS come from the germline V gene. The ends lost 0 bases at V and 8 bases at J; junction bases unmatched: 20. Here the CDR3 reads CALGELHRLLRFLGDTKLIF. The CDR3 DNA is TGTGCTCTTGGGGAACTTCATAGACTCCTACGGTTCCTGGGGGATACCAAACTCATCTTT.

The chain couples TRDV1 to TRDJ1, with 9 bases aligning to TRDD3. CDR3 length: 18 amino acids. In germline, CDR1 is TSWWSYY, CDR2 QGS. V trimming: 2 bases; J trimming: 1 base; junction bases outside the gene matches: 11. CDR3 bases: TGTGCTCTTGGGGAAAATCGTGGGGGGGATACCTCCACCGATAAACTCATCTTT. It is translated as CALGENRGGDTSTDKLIF.

This chain connects TRDV1 to TRDJ1, with D maybe TRDD3 (5 bases). Germline V gene lookup returns CDR1 TSWWSYY and CDR2 QGS. This CDR3 spans 15 amino acids. V lost 6 bases and J lost 0, with 14 bases in between. Here the CDR3 reads CALGLDGGHTDKLIF. The DNA of the CDR3 is TGTGCTCTTGGTCTCGACGGGGGCCACACCGATAAACTCATCTTT.

This clone has just one count. Other DNA sequences from this sample encode an identical CDR3 as well. V usage is TRDV1 and J usage is TRDJ1; D call uncertain. The CDR3 totals 20 residues. V was pared by 0 bases and J by 4 bases, with 27 bases between. The germline V gene has CDR1 TSWWSYY and CDR2 QGS. The CDR3 nucleotides are TGTGCTCTTGGGGAACTCTCCCGTCTGAATCTACTGAAGTACATCGATAAACTCATCTTT. Amino acid sequence: CALGELSRLNLLKYIDKLIF.

This clone was picked up a small number of times. The J gene is TRDJ1, the V gene TRDV1; no firm D call. Per the germline V gene, CDR1 is TSWWSYY and CDR2 is QGS. This CDR3 has 15 amino acids. V lost 5 bases and J 0 bases, leaving 13 bases between the germline ends. This CDR3 is CALGPPPYYTDKLIF. The DNA for the CDR3 is TGTGCTCTTGGGCCGCCTCCGTACTACACCGATAAACTCATCTTT.

J is TRDJ1 and V is TRDV1; the match to TRDD3 covers 9 bases. With V trimmed by 1 base and J by 0 bases, 24 bases remained unmatched. The CDR3 runs to 23 residues. Per the germline V gene, CDR1 is TSWWSYY and CDR2 is QGS. This CDR3 is CALGEPDFLLDLGTGGDTDKLIF. Written as DNA, the CDR3 is TGTGCTCTTGGGGAACCCGACTTCCTCCTAGACCTTGGTACTGGGGGAGACACCGATAAACTCATCTTT.

The V gene is TRDV1, the J gene TRDJ1; 10 nucleotides line up with TRDD3. CDR1 is TSWWSYY and CDR2 is QGS in the germline V gene. The CDR3 has 20 amino acids. J lost 0 bases, V lost 0 bases, and 13 bases had no gene match. CDR3 DNA sequence: TGTGCTCTTGGGGAACTCCCACTACTGGGGGATGCCTGGTACACCGATAAACTCATCTTT. It yields the protein CALGELPLLGDAWYTDKLIF.

The chain employs TRDV2 and TRDJ1; D gene uncertain. Germline lookup yields CDR1 GEAIGNYY and CDR2 EKD. The length of the CDR3 is 14 residues. V dropped 5 bases and J dropped 3 bases, with 15 bases sitting between them. This CDR3 is CACASAGTADKLIF. The CDR3, as DNA: TGTGCCTGTGCCTCCGCGGGAACCGCCGATAAACTCATCTTT.

This clone was seen a single time. Other DNA variants within this sample encode the same CDR3. This chain joins TRDV1 and TRDJ1; 10 positions agree with TRDD3. The V gene end was trimmed by 1 base and the J gene end by 5 bases; junction bases not matched to a gene: 16. The germline V gene encodes CDR1 TSWWSYY and CDR2 QGS. The CDR3 is 19 residues long. Here the CDR3 DNA reads TGTGCTCTTGGGGAACGCTCGGGGGGATACGCGAGGTTTCGTGATAAACTCATCTTT. It specifies CALGERSGGYARFRDKLIF.

The rearrangement links TRDV1 to TRDJ1; D remains unclear. Trimming removed 5 bases at V and 0 bases at J, with 19 bases between. This CDR3 is 17 amino acids long. The germline V gene has CDR1 TSWWSYY and CDR2 QGS. The CDR3 bases are TGTGCTCTTGGGTCCATATACCCTCCCTTGTACACCGATAAACTCATCTTT. It yields the protein CALGSIYPPLYTDKLIF.

This chain links TRDV1 with TRDJ1; 11 bases match TRDD3. With V trimmed by 0 bases and J by 0 bases, 15 bases remained unmatched. The CDR3 runs to 21 residues. CDR1 is TSWWSYY and CDR2 is QGS in the germline V gene. The CDR3 loop is CALGELRDLLGDTLNTDKLIF. The DNA of the CDR3 is TGTGCTCTTGGGGAACTACGGGATCTTTTGGGGGATACGCTGAACACCGATAAACTCATCTTT.

The chain links TRDV1 to TRDJ1, with 8 positions matching TRDD3. The CDR3 extends over 24 amino acids. J lost 0 bases, V lost 2 bases, and 29 bases had no gene match. Germline V gives CDR1 TSWWSYY, CDR2 QGS. CDR3 sequence: CALGEIEAAVGSYWGEKYTDKLIF. DNA of the CDR3: TGTGCTCTTGGGGAAATCGAAGCGGCCGTTGGGTCGTACTGGGGGGAGAAGTACACCGATAAACTCATCTTT.

This clone was seen a handful of times. This chain connects TRDV1 to TRDJ1; tentatively, D is TRDD3 (5 bases). Trimming shortened V by 4 bases and J by 8 bases, and 20 bases separated the two germline ends. This CDR3 region has 15 residues. Germline lookup yields CDR1 TSWWSYY and CDR2 QGS. CDR3 in amino acids: CALGALIQPTAKLIF. DNA for the CDR3: TGTGCTCTTGGGGCTCTGATACAGCCCACAGCCAAACTCATCTTT.

This clone showed up just a few times. The rearrangement links TRDV1 to TRDJ1, with D perhaps matching TRDD3 (5 bases). V lost 4 bases and J 3 bases, leaving 12 bases between the germline ends. Germline lookup yields CDR1 TSWWSYY and CDR2 QGS. The CDR3 is 14 residues long. The CDR3 DNA reads as TGTGCTCTTGGGGTTCAATACGTGGCCGATAAACTCATCTTT. Translated: CALGVQYVADKLIF.

This clone was counted between two and nine times. The rearrangement links TRDV1 to TRDJ1; D call uncertain. Germline V CDR1 and CDR2: TSWWSYY, QGS. Trimming pared 2 bases from V and 0 bases from J, leaving 16 bases between. The CDR3 is made up of 17 amino acids. CDR3 protein: CALGECDASGYTDKLIF. CDR3 DNA sequence: TGTGCTCTTGGGGAATGCGATGCCTCCGGGTACACCGATAAACTCATCTTT.

The chain combines TRDV1 with TRDJ1; unclear D gene. The CDR3 has 18 residues. V gave up 0 bases and J gave up 8 bases, with 25 bases separating them. CDR1 and CDR2 (germline): TSWWSYY, QGS. The CDR3 region has the DNA TGTGCTCTTGGGGAACTTTGGCACTTAAACACCCGGGAGGGGAAACTCATCTTT. Protein: CALGELWHLNTREGKLIF.

With respect to this clone: A read error may be the cause here, since a much bigger clone is one base away. V is TRDV2 and J is TRDJ1, with no clear D. The germline V gene encodes CDR1 GEAIGNYY and CDR2 EKD. This CDR3 is 14 amino acids long. With 5 bases removed from V and 0 bases from J, the gap between germline ends came to 12 bases. The CDR3 region has the DNA TGTGCCTGTGCTACGGGACTCTACACCGATAAACTCATCTTT. Protein: CACATGLYTDKLIF.

This clone was counted a few times. This chain links TRDV1 with TRDJ1; 9 nucleotides match TRDD3. The CDR3 is 20 amino acids. Trimming cost V 0 bases and J 0 bases; bases outside gene matches: 14. Germline CDR1 and CDR2: TSWWSYY and QGS. The CDR3 loop reads CALGELEVPYWGKHTDKLIF. The CDR3, as DNA: TGTGCTCTTGGGGAACTAGAGGTTCCCTACTGGGGGAAGCACACCGATAAACTCATCTTT.

This clone appeared a few times. The chain combines TRDV1 with TRDJ1; 7 nucleotides line up with TRDD3. The CDR3 is 21 amino acids. CDR1 and CDR2 from the germline V gene are TSWWSYY and QGS. V lost 0 bases and J lost 0; bases outside the gene matches: 19. CDR3 in DNA: TGTGCTCTTGGGGAACTGGAAGTGGGGGAGCTCCTCCAAATGTACACCGATAAACTCATCTTT. As protein: CALGELEVGELLQMYTDKLIF.

The chain uses TRDV1 and TRDJ1; unclear D gene. This CDR3 spans 17 amino acids. The V gene lost 5 bases and the J gene lost 0 bases, with 19 bases spanning the gap. Germline loops: CDR1 TSWWSYY, CDR2 QGS. For the CDR3, the DNA is TGTGCTCTTGGGAAAGGCGGACCACTCCCCCACACCGATAAACTCATCTTT. It yields the protein CALGKGGPLPHTDKLIF.

The V call is TRDV1, the J call TRDJ1, with TRDD3 matching over 8 bases. The trim removed 1 base at V and 0 bases at J, leaving 13 bases unmatched. The CDR3 covers 19 residues. Per the germline V gene, CDR1 is TSWWSYY and CDR2 is QGS. CDR3 sequence: CALGEPRNWGQNHTDKLIF. The CDR3 bases are TGTGCTCTTGGGGAACCTCGGAACTGGGGGCAAAACCACACCGATAAACTCATCTTT.

This clone has more than one count but fewer than ten. The chain joins TRDV1 to TRDJ1; 9 positions match TRDD2. V lost 3 bases, J lost 2 bases, and 25 bases stayed unmatched. This CDR3 region has 22 residues. Per germline, CDR1 TSWWSYY and CDR2 QGS. The CDR3 DNA sequence: TGTGCTCTTGGGGACCCAGCCTTCCTACAGTCGCGGGGGACTGTTTGGACCGATAAACTCATCTTT. Residues: CALGDPAFLQSRGTVWTDKLIF.

The rearrangement uses TRDV1 and TRDJ1; 10 bases agree with TRDD3. CDR3 length: 14 amino acids. In germline, CDR1 is TSWWSYY, CDR2 QGS. V was pared by 3 bases and J by 2 bases, with 0 bases of the junction left unmatched. Here the CDR3 DNA reads TGTGCTCTTGGGGAGGGGGATACGACCGATAAACTCATCTTT. Amino acid sequence: CALGEGDTTDKLIF.

The rearrangement uses TRDV1 and TRDJ1; 9 bases agree with TRDD3. V shed 3 bases and J 4 bases; nucleotides not matched to a gene: 15. Germline assignment: CDR1 TSWWSYY and CDR2 QGS. This CDR3 has 18 amino acids. The CDR3 reads CALGDPAFLGWGIDKLIF. CDR3 in DNA: TGTGCTCTTGGGGACCCAGCCTTCCTGGGCTGGGGGATCGATAAACTCATCTTT.